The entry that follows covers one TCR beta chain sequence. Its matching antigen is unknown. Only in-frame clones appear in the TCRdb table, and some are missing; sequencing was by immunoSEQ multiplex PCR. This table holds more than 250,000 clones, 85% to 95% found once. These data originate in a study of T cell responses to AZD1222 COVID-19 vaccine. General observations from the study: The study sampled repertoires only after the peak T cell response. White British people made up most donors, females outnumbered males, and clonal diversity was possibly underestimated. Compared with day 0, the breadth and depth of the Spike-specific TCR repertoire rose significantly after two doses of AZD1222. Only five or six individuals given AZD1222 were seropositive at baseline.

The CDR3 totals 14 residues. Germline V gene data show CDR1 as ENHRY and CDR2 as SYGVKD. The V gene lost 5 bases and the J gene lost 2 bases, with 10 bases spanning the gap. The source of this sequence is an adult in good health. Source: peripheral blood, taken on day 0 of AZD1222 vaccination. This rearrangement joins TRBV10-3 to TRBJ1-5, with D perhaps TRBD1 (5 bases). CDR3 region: CAISRAGGNQPQHF. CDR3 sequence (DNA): TGTGCCATCAGTCGGGCGGGGGGCAATCAGCCCCAGCATTTT.